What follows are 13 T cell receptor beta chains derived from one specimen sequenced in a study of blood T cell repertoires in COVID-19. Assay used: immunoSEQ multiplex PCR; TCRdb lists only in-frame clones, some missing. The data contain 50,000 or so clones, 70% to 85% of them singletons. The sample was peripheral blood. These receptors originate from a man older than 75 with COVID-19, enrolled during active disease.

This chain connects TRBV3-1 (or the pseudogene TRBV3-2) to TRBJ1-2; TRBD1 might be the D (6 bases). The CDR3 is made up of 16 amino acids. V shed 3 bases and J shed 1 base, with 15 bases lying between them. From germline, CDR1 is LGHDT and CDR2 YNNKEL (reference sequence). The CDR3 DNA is TGTGCCAGCAGCCAGACTAACAGGGCTCTTAACTATGGCTACACCTTC. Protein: CASSQTNRALNYGYTF.

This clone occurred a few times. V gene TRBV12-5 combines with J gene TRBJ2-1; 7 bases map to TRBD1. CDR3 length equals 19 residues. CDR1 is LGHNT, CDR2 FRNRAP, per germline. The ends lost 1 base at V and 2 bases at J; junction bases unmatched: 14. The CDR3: CASGLAIGPGQRPYNEQFF. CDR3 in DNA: TGTGCTAGTGGTTTGGCCATTGGACCGGGACAGAGGCCCTACAATGAGCAGTTCTTC. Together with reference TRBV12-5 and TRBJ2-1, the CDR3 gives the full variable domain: DARVTQTPRHKVTEMGQEVTMRCQPILGHNTVFWYRQTMMQGLELLAYFRNRAPLDDSGMPKDRFSAEMPDATLATLKIQPSEPRDSAVYFCASGLAIGPGQRPYNEQFFGPGTRLTVL.

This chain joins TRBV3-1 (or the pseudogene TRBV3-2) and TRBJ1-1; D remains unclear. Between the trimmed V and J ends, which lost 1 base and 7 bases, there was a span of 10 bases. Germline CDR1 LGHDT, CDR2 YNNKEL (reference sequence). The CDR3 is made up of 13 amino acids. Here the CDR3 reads CASSQGQRLEAFF. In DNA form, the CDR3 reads TGTGCCAGCAGCCAAGGGCAGCGGCTTGAAGCTTTCTTT.

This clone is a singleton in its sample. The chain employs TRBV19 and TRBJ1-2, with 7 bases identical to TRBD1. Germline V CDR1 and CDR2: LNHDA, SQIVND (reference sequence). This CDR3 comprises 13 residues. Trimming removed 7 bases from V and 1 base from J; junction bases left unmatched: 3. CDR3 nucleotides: TGTGCCAGTACCCGGGACAGTAACTATGGCTACACCTTC. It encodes CASTRDSNYGYTF.

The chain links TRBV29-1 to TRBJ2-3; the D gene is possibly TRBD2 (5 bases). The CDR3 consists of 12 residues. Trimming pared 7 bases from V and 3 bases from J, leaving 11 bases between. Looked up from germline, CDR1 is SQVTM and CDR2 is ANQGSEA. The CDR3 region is CSGGRETDTQYF. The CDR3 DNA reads TGCAGCGGGGGAAGGGAGACAGATACGCAGTATTTT.

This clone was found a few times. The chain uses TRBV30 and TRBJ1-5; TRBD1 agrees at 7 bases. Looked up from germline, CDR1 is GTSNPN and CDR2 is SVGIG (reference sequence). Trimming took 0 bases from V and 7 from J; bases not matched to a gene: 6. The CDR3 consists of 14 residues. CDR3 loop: CAWSVGQLKQPQHF. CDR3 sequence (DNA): TGTGCCTGGAGTGTGGGACAGTTGAAACAGCCCCAGCATTTT.

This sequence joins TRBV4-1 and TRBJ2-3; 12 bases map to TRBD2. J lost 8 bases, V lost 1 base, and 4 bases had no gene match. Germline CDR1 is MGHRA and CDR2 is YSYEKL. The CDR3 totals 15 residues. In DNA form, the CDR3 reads TGCGCCAGCAGCCAAGGGCTAGCGGGGGGGGGTACGCAGTATTTT. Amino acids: CASSQGLAGGGTQYF.

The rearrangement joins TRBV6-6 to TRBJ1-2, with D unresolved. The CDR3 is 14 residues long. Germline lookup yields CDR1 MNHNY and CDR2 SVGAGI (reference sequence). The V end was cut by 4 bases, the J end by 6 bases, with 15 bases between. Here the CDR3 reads CASSSTIPRDGYTF. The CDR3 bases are TGTGCCAGCAGTTCTACGATCCCCCGGGATGGCTACACCTTC.

The CDR3 nucleotides are TGTGCCAGCAGCCCCCGATCGGGGGTTGAAGCTTTCTTT. Translated, it gives CASSPRSGVEAFF. The chain has TRBV5-4 and TRBJ1-1, with D possibly TRBD1 on 5 matching bases. Germline V gene data show CDR1 as SGHNT and CDR2 as YYREEE (reference sequence). The length of the CDR3 is 13 residues. V was clipped by 4 bases and J by 7 bases, with 14 bases between them.

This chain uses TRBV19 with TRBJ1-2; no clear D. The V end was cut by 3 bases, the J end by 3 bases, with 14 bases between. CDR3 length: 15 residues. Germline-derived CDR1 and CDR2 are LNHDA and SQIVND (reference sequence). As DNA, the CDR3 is TGTGCCAGTAGTATTTGGGCAACTCAAGACTATGGCTACACCTTC. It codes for CASSIWATQDYGYTF. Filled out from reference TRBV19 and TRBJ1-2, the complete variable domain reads DGGITQSPKYLFRKEGQNVTLSCEQNLNHDAMYWYRQDPGQGLRLIYYSQIVNDFQKGDIAEGYSVSREKKESFPLTVTSAQKNPTAFYLCASSIWATQDYGYTFGSGTRLTVV.

CDR3 region: CASSYLAFADTQYF. CDR3 DNA: TGTGCCAGCAGTTACTTAGCGTTTGCAGATACGCAGTATTTT. J is TRBJ2-3 and V is TRBV6-2 or TRBV6-3, with D possibly matching TRBD2 (5 bases). The CDR3 is 14 amino acids. Germline V lookup: CDR1 MNHEY, CDR2 SVGEGT. Trimming stripped 1 base from V and 4 bases from J, with 9 bases between.

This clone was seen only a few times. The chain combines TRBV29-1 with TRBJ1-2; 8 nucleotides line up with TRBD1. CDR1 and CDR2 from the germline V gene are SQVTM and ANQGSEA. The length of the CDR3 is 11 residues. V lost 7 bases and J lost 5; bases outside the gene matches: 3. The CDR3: CSGRQGYGYTF. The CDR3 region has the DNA TGCAGCGGTCGACAGGGGTATGGCTACACCTTC.

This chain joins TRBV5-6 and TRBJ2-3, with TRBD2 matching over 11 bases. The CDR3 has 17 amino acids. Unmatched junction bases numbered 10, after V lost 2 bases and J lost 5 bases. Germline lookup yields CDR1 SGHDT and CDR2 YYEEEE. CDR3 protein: CASSFRTSGSNRDTQYF. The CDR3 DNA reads TGTGCCAGCAGCTTCAGAACTAGCGGGAGTAATAGAGATACGCAGTATTTT.